The rows below give T cell receptor beta chains drawn from one sample of a study of T cell responses to AZD1222 COVID-19 vaccine. The data were produced by immunoSEQ multiplex PCR, yet TCRdb's version contains in-frame clones alone and is incomplete. The sample has about 85,000 clones; about 86% are singletons. The sample in question was peripheral blood, obtained on day 0 of MenACWY control vaccination. The receptors come from an adult in good health. The CDR3 runs from the conserved cysteine through the conserved F or W. The D gene is left open where the match is weak. Rows give clone size only sometimes, using once, few, many, or a class for an expanded clone.

v_call,j_call,clone_size,d_call,cdr3_nt,cdr3_aa
TRBV19,TRBJ1-1,-,TRBD1,TGTGCCAGTAGTATAGGGGACAGGGGTTGGACTGAAGCTTTCTTT,CASSIGDRGWTEAFF
TRBV15,TRBJ2-7,-,-,TGTGCCACCAGCAGCTTCCGGGGCAGAGCCTACGAGCAGTACTTC,CATSSFRGRAYEQYF
TRBV5-5,TRBJ1-5,once,TRBD1,TGTGCCAGCAGCGGTCGACAGGGGGCGGATCAGCCCCAGCATTTT,CASSGRQGADQPQHF
TRBV3-1/TRBV3-2,TRBJ2-7,-,-,TGTGCCAGCAGCCAAGAACTCCGGGACGCTGAGGACTTC,CASSQELRDAEDF
TRBV5-1,TRBJ2-3,once,TRBD2,TGCGCCAGCAGCCCCTTAGCGGGGAACACAGATACGCAGTATTTT,CASSPLAGNTDTQYF
TRBV19,TRBJ1-5,-,TRBD1,TGTGCCAGTAGCTCTCAGGGGGCGGGTCAGCCCCAGCATTTT,CASSSQGAGQPQHF
TRBV21-1,TRBJ1-1,few,-,TGTGCCAGCAGCAAAGGGGTAGATGCTTTCTTT,CASSKGVDAFF
TRBV2,TRBJ1-4,-,-,TGTGCCAGCAGTGTGGGTAATGAAAAACTGTTTTTT,CASSVGNEKLFF
TRBV5-5,TRBJ2-3,-,TRBD1,TGTGCCAGCAGCCTAACAGGGGAAGCTACGCAGTATTTT,CASSLTGEATQYF
TRBV7-6,TRBJ2-2,-,TRBD1,TGTGCCAGCAGCTTAACCGGGACAGACACCGGGGAGCTGTTTTTT,CASSLTGTDTGELFF
TRBV30,TRBJ2-5,-,-,TGTGCCTGGAGTGTAGGTGGGAGCGGAGAGACCCAGTACTTC,CAWSVGGSGETQYF
TRBV7-9,TRBJ2-1,-,TRBD1,TGTGCCAGCAGCCCGGACAGGGGGCGCAAGGCTGAGCAGTTCTTC,CASSPDRGRKAEQFF
TRBV7-6,TRBJ1-2,once,TRBD1,TGTGCCAGCAGCTCGAGACAGGGAAAAGCTAACTATGGCTACACCTTC,CASSSRQGKANYGYTF
TRBV27,TRBJ2-7,-,TRBD2,TGTGCCAGCAGGGAGGTCCTAGCGGGGGATTCCTACGAGCAGTACTTC,CASREVLAGDSYEQYF
TRBV11-2,TRBJ1-6,-,-,TGTGCCAGCAGCTTACTCTCTGGCTCGGACCTCTCCTATAATTCACCCCTCCACTTT,CASSLLSGSDLSYNSPLHF
TRBV7-3,TRBJ2-5,-,-,TGTGCCAGCAGCTCAGTTGGGGGCCAAGAGACCCAGTACTTC,CASSSVGGQETQYF
TRBV19,TRBJ1-5,-,-,TGTGCCAGTAGTATGAGTTGGGGGGGCCACAATCAGCCCCAGCATTTT,CASSMSWGGHNQPQHF
TRBV12-2,TRBJ1-6,-,-,TGTGCAAGTCGCTTCATCACAGCCAGGGCCAATAATTCACCCCTCCACTTT,CASRFITARANNSPLHF
TRBV6-5,TRBJ2-7,-,TRBD2,TGTGCCAGCAGCCCGGGACTAGCGGGGGGCTACGAGCAGTACTTC,CASSPGLAGGYEQYF
TRBV7-9,TRBJ1-6,few,-,TGTGCCAGCAGCTTGGCCCTGGAATCACCCCTCCACTTT,CASSLALESPLHF
TRBV5-1,TRBJ2-7,-,TRBD1,TGCGCCAGCAGCTTGGGGGACAGGGGACACGAGCAGTACTTC,CASSLGDRGHEQYF
TRBV7-2,TRBJ1-1,-,-,TGTGCCAGCAGCACTCGGGACGGCTTTGGGACTGAAGCTTTCTTT,CASSTRDGFGTEAFF
TRBV5-4,TRBJ1-2,-,-,TGTGCCAGCAGCGTCACCGGGACGGAGTTTAATTCTGGCTACACCTTC,CASSVTGTEFNSGYTF
TRBV11-3,TRBJ2-5,-,-,TGTGCCAGCAGCTTCCAAGGGGGGGAGACCCAGTACTTC,CASSFQGGETQYF
TRBV2,TRBJ2-7,-,-,TGTGCCAGCAGCCGGGATCATCAGGGGGAGCAGTACTTC,CASSRDHQGEQYF
TRBV6-1,TRBJ2-3,-,TRBD2,TGTGCCAGCAGTGAACTAGCGGGGGCCACAGATACGCAGTATTTT,CASSELAGATDTQYF
TRBV11-2,TRBJ1-3,-,-,TGTGCCAGCAGTTCAGGGGTGTCTGGAAACACCATATATTTT,CASSSGVSGNTIYF
TRBV3-1/TRBV3-2,TRBJ2-3,-,TRBD2,TGTGCCAGCAGCCAAGGCCCCTCGGGGGGTACGCAGTATTTT,CASSQGPSGGTQYF
TRBV30,TRBJ2-7,-,-,TGTGCCTGGAGTAGGCGCGGCCTAGCATACGAGCAGTACTTC,CAWSRRGLAYEQYF
TRBV25-1,TRBJ1-1,-,-,TGTGCCAGCAGTGAATTGGGAACTGAAGCTTTCTTT,CASSELGTEAFF
TRBV9,TRBJ2-5,-,TRBD2,TGTGCCAGCAGCGTAGGGGCCAGCGGGGGCCAAGAGACCCAGTACTTC,CASSVGASGGQETQYF
TRBV5-4,TRBJ2-5,-,TRBD2,TGTGCCAGCAGCTTCCAGACTAGCAGAGAGACCCAGTACTTC,CASSFQTSRETQYF